The 2 T cell receptor beta chains listed next were all sequenced from one sample in a study of PD-L1 blockade in urothelial cancer. Repertoires were generated with immunoSEQ multiplex PCR, while TCRdb's copy carries only in-frame clones and drops some. The sample contains tens of thousands of clones, 84% of which appear only once. The sample's time point: pretreatment peripheral blood. The material was PBMCs, obtained around atezolizumab (anti-PD-L1) treatment. The receptors come from a man aged 55 to 70 with urothelial cancer.

The chain is built from TRBV2 and TRBJ2-7; 7 bases line up with TRBD2. This CDR3 is built from 12 residues. V was pared by 6 bases and J by 10 bases, with 9 bases of the junction left unmatched. Germline V lookup: CDR1 SNHLY, CDR2 FYNNEI. CDR3: CASSPWGGQQYF. In nucleotides, the CDR3 is TGTGCCAGCAGCCCATGGGGGGGTCAACAGTACTTC.

The rearrangement uses TRBV19 and TRBJ2-7, with 9 bases aligning to TRBD1. Trimming removed 6 bases from V and 5 bases from J; junction bases left unmatched: 8. Germline assignment: CDR1 LNHDA and CDR2 SQIVND (reference sequence). CDR3 size: 14 residues. The CDR3 region is CASRPWDRVDEQYF. The CDR3 DNA reads TGTGCCAGTAGGCCCTGGGACAGGGTTGACGAGCAGTACTTC. Full variable domain (outside the CDR3, taken from reference TRBV19 and TRBJ2-7): DGGITQSPKYLFRKEGQNVTLSCEQNLNHDAMYWYRQDPGQGLRLIYYSQIVNDFQKGDIAEGYSVSREKKESFPLTVTSAQKNPTAFYLCASRPWDRVDEQYFGPGTRLTVT.